This T cell receptor beta chain comes out of a study of blood T cell repertoires in COVID-19. At the level of the study: Donors in the United States, Italy and Spain gave samples during acute or convalescent COVID-19. Nucleic acid was either cDNA or gDNA, and it came from T cells, B-cell-depleted T cells, or PBMCs.

Original processing notes: Estimation of nucleated cell counts relied on the amplification of reference gene primers. Here immunoSEQ multiplex PCR was the method, and the copy in TCRdb shows in-frame clones only, minus some. V and J calls and clone size are given by that table; D and trimming were obtained from the DNA. Among around 100,000 clones listed, 80% to 90% were seen once. Germline CDR1 reads ENHRY; CDR2 reads SYGVKD. The V end lost 1 base, the J end lost 3 bases, and 9 bases lay between the germline ends. This CDR3 spans 14 amino acids. The clonotype comes from a man aged 40-55 years with acute or convalescent COVID-19. The sequenced sample consisted of peripheral blood. This rearrangement joins TRBV10-3 to TRBJ1-1; a possible D gene is TRBD1 (5 bases). The CDR3 region is CAISEWGGDTEAFF. CDR3 nucleotides: TGTGCCATCAGTGAGTGGGGGGGGGACACTGAAGCTTTCTTT.